The subject of this entry is one TCR beta chain. This CDR3 has 12 residues. The germline V gene encodes CDR1 SGHTA and CDR2 FQGNSA. Trimming pared 2 bases from V and 3 bases from J, leaving 2 bases between. RNA in amounts of roughly 0.5 to 1 ug was reverse transcribed with random hexamers. TCRdb used MiXCR to reprocess the immunoSEQ multiplex PCR reads, holding one entry per CDR3 protein. There are 150,000 to 200,000 distinct CDR3 sequences in the sample; approximately 95% occur only once, and over 0.09% lies in the top ten. These data originate in a study of CD8 T cells in Susac syndrome. Material for sequencing was CD4+ T cells from PBMCs. This chain joins TRBV7-2 and TRBJ1-5, with D unclear. This TCR came from a human donor with multiple sclerosis. CDR3 sequence reads: CASSLNNQPQHF. CDR3 bases: TGTGCCAGCAGCTTAAACAATCAGCCCCAGCATTTT.